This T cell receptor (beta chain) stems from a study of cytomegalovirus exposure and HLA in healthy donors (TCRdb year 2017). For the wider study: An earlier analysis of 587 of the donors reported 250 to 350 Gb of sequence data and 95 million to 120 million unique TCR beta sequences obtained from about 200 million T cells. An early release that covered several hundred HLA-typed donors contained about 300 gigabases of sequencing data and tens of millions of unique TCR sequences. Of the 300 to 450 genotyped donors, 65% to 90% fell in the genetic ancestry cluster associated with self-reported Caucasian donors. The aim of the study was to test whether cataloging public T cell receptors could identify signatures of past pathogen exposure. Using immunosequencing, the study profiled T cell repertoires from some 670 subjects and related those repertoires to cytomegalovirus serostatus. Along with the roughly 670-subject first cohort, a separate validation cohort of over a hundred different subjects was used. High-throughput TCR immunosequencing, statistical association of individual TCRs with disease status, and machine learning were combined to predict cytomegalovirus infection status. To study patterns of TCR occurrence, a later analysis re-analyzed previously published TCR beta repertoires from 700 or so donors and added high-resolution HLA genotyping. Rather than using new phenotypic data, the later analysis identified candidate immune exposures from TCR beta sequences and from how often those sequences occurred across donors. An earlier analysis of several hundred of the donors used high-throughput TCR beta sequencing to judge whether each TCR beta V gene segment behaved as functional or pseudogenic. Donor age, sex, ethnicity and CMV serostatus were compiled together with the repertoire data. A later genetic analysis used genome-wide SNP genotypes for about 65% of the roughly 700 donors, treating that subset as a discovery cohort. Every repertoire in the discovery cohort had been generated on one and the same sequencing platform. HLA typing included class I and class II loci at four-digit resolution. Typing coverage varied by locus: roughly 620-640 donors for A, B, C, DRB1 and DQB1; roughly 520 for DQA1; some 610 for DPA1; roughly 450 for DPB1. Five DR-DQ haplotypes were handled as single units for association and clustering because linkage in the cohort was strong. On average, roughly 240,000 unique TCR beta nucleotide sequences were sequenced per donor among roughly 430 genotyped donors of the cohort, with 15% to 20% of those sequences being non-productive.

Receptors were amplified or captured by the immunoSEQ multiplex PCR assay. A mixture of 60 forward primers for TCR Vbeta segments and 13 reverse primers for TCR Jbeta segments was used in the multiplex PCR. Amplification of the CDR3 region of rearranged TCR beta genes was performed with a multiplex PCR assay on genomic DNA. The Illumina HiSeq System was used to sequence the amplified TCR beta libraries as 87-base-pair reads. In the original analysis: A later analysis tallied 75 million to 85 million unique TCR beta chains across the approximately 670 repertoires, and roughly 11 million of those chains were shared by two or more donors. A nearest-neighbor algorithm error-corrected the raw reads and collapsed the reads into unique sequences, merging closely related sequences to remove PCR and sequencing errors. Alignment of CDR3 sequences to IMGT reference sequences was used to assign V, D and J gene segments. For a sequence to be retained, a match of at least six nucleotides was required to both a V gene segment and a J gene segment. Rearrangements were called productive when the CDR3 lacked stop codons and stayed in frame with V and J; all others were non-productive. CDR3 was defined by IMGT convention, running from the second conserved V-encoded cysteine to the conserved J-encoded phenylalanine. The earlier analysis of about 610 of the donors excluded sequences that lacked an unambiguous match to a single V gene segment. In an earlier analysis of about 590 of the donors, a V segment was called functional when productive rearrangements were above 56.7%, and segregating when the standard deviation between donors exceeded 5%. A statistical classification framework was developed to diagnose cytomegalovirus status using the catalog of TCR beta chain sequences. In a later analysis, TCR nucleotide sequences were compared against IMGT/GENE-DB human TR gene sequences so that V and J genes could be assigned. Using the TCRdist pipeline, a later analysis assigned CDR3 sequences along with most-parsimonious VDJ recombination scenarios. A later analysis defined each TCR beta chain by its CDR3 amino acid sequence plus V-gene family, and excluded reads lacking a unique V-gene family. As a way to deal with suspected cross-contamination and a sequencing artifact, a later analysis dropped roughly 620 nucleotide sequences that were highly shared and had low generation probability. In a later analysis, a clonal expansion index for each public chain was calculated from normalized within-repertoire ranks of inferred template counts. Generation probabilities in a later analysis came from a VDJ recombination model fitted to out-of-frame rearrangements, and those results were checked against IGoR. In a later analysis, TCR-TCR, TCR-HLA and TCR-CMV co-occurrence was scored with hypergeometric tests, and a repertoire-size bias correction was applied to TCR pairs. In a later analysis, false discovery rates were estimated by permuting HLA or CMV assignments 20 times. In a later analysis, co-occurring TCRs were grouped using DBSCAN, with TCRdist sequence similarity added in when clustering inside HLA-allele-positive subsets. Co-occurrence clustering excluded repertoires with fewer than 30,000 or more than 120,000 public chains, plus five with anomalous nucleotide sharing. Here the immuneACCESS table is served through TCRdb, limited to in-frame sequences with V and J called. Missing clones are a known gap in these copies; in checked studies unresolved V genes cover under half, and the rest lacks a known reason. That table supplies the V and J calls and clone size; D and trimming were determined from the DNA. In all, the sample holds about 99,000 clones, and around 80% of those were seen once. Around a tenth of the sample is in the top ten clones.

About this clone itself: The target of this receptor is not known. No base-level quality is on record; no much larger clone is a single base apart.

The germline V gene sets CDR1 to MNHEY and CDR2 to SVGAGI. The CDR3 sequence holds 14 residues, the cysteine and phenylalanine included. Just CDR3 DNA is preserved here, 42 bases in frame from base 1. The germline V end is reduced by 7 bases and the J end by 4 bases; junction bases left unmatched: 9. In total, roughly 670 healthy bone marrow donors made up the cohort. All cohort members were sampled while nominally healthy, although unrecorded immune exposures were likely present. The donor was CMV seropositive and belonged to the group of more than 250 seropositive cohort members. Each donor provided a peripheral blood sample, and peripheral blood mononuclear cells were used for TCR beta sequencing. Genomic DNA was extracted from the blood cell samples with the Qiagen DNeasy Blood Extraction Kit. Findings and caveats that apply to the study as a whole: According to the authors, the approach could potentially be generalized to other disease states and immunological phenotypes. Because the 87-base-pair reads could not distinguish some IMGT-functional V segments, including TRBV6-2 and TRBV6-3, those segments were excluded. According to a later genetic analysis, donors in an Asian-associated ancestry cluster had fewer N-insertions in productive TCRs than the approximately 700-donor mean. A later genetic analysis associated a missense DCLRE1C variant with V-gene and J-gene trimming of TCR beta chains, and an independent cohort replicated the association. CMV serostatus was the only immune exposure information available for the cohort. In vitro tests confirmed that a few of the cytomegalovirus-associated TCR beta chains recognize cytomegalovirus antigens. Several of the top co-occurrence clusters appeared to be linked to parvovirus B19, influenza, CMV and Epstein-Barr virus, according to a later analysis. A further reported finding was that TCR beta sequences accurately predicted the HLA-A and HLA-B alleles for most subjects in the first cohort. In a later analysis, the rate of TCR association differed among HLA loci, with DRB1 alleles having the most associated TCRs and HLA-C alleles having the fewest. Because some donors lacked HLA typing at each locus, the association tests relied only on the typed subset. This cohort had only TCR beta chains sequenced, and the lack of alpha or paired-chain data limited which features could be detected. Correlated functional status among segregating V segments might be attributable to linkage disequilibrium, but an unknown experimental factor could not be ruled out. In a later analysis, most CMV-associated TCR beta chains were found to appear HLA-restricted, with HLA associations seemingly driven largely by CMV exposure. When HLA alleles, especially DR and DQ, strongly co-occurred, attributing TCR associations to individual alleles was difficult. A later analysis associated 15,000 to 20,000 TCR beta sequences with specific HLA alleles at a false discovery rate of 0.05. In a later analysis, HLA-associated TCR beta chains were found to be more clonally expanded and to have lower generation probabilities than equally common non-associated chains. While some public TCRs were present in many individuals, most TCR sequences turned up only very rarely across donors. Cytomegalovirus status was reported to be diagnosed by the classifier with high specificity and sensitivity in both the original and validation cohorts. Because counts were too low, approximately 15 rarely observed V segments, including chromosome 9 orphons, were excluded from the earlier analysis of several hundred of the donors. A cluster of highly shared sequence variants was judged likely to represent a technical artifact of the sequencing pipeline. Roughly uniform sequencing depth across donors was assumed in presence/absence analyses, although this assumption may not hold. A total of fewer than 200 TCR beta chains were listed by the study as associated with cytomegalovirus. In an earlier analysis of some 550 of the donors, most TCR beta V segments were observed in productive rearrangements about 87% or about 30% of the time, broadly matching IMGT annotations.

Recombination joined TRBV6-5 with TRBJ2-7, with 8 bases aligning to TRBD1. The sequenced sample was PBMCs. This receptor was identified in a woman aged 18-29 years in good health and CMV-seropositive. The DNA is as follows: TGTGCCAGCATCAGGACAGGGTTCGGATACGAGCAGTACTTC. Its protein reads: CASIRTGFGYEQYF.